This TCR beta chain was retrieved from a study of molecular identifiers for immune sequencing clone quantification. Study-wide background: Naive CD8 RNA (20,000 or 100,000 cells) was divided into five aliquots, with four sequenced. Broader study findings: Barcode sharing among identical TCR molecules could make large clones appear smaller.

Methods described previously, with TCR primers listed, were used for bulk TCR libraries. TCRdb reprocessed the PCR reads with MiXCR, giving one entry per CDR3 protein. The profile shows 60,000 to 70,000 distinct CDR3 sequences, 15% to 20% of them singletons. For this clonotype: Its antigen remains unidentified.

The receptor comes from a human donor in good health. Some libraries in this study had Jurkat cell RNA spiked in. Sequenced: naive CD8+ T cells from blood, with Jurkat cell RNA spiked in. The subset was: FACS-sorted CD8+CD4-CCR7+CD45RA+ naive T cells.

CDR3 coding DNA: TGTGCCAGCAGCTTGGCCGGGGCCCTTAATGAAAAACTGTTTTTT. Protein: CASSLAGALNEKLFF. The chain is built from TRBV5-6 and TRBJ1-4; possible D gene TRBD1, 5 bases. The germline CDR1 and CDR2 sequences are SGHDT and YYEEEE. There are 15 residues in the CDR3. Trimming removed 0 bases at V and 4 bases at J, with 10 bases between. Full variable domain (missing parts from reference TRBV5-6 and TRBJ1-4): DAGVTQSPTHLIKTRGQQVTLRCSPKSGHDTVSWYQQALGQGPQFIFQYYEEEERQRGNFPDRFSGHQFPNYSSELNVNALLLGDSALYLCASSLAGALNEKLFFGSGTQLSVL.